These 23 T cell receptor beta chains share one sample of origin, sequenced in a study of neurological immune-mediated disorders. Via MiXCR, TCRdb re-called the 5' RACE reads, giving one row per CDR3 protein. The repertoire holds 50,000 or so distinct CDR3 sequences, with roughly a quarter as singletons. Sequenced input: PBMCs. The receptors here all came from a woman in her 70s in good health.

The sample holds many counts of this clonotype. J is TRBJ2-5 and V is TRBV5-1; D gene unclear. CDR3 length: 14 residues. Germline V gene lookup returns CDR1 SGHRS and CDR2 YFSETQ. V lost 0 bases, J lost 3 bases, and 9 bases lay in between. The CDR3 coding sequence is TGCGCCAGCAGCTTGGTCAACTCGGAAGAGACCCAGTACTTC. Residues: CASSLVNSEETQYF.

Comment on this clonotype: One junction end disagrees with the germline gene, perhaps due to a read error. J is TRBJ2-7 and V is TRBV5-1; D is undetermined. The CDR3 length is 14 residues. Germline V gene data show CDR1 as SGHRS and CDR2 as YFSETQ. CDR3: CASSLSQNTYEKYF. Here the CDR3 DNA reads TGCGCCAGCAGCTTATCACAAAACACCTACGAGAAGTACTTC.

This clonotype has ten or more counts. The chain couples TRBV7-8 to TRBJ2-3; 9 nucleotides align to TRBD1. The germline CDR1 and CDR2 sequences are SGHVS and FQNEAQ. Losses at the gene ends were 4 bases for V and 0 bases for J; bases not matched to a gene: 8. CDR3 length equals 17 residues. DNA for the CDR3: TGTGCCAGCAGCTCAAAGATCGGGACAGGGAGCACAGATACGCAGTATTTT. It yields the protein CASSSKIGTGSTDTQYF.

In this sample, this clonotype turned up many times. The chain couples TRBV28 to TRBJ2-1; maybe TRBD2 (6 bases). V lost 4 bases, J lost 3 bases, and 16 bases lay in between. Germline-derived CDR1 and CDR2 are MDHEN and SYDVKM. The CDR3 consists of 16 residues. The CDR3 loop is CASSSPGSGHYNEQFF. The DNA of the CDR3 is TGTGCCAGCAGTTCCCCAGGGAGCGGGCACTACAATGAGCAGTTCTTC.

This clonotype was detected many times. The rearrangement uses TRBV12-3 or TRBV12-4 and TRBJ1-5; a possible D gene is TRBD1 (5 bases). The CDR3 loop spans 15 amino acids. V gave up 3 bases and J gave up 5 bases, with 14 bases separating them. CDR3: CASSFRAGFDQPQHF. Here the CDR3 DNA reads TGTGCCAGCAGTTTTCGGGCAGGGTTTGATCAGCCCCAGCATTTT.

This clonotype was recorded at least ten times. The V gene is TRBV12-3 or TRBV12-4, the J gene TRBJ2-1; the D is unclear. V lost 6 bases, J lost 5 bases, and 8 bases lay in between. The CDR3 totals 12 residues. CDR3 loop: CASRPLNNEQFF. The DNA for the CDR3 is TGTGCCAGCAGGCCGCTCAACAATGAGCAGTTCTTC.

There are a few counts of this clonotype. The chain uses TRBV9 and TRBJ2-5; no reliable D call. CDR1 SGDLS and CDR2 YYNGEE come from the germline V gene. This CDR3 spans 12 amino acids. V shed 4 bases and J shed 1 base, with 5 bases lying between them. In DNA form, the CDR3 reads TGTGCCAGCAGCCTACGCCAAGAGACCCAGTACTTC. It translates to CASSLRQETQYF.

The V and J genes are TRBV12-3 or TRBV12-4 and TRBJ1-2, with 7 bases fitting TRBD1. Losses at the gene ends were 4 bases for V and 2 bases for J; bases not matched to a gene: 4. This CDR3 is built from 14 residues. In DNA form, the CDR3 reads TGTGCCAGCAGTTCCAGGGGGTGGAACTATGGCTACACCTTC. Amino acids: CASSSRGWNYGYTF.

This clonotype was seen ten or more times. The chain employs TRBV5-6 and TRBJ2-2; D gene ambiguous. Between the trimmed V and J ends, which lost 0 bases and 4 bases, there was a span of 10 bases. The CDR3 is 15 amino acids. Per germline, CDR1 SGHDT and CDR2 YYEEEE. CDR3 region: CASSLAVVGTGELFF. CDR3 DNA sequence: TGTGCCAGCAGCTTGGCCGTCGTCGGCACCGGGGAGCTGTTTTTT.

This clonotype appeared once. The gene calls are TRBV7-6 and TRBJ1-5; 10 nucleotides align to TRBD1. J was trimmed by 2 bases and V by 4 bases; bases with no gene match: 2. CDR3 length: 15 residues. Germline CDR1 and CDR2: SGHVS and FNYEAQ. For the CDR3, the DNA is TGTGCCAGCAGCTCGGGACAGGGGCGCAATCAGCCCCAGCATTTT. Translated: CASSSGQGRNQPQHF. Using reference TRBV7-6 and TRBJ1-5 for the parts outside the CDR3, the full variable domain is GAGVSQSPRYKVTKRGQDVALRCDPISGHVSLYWYRQALGQGPEFLTYFNYEAQQDKSGLPNDRFSAERPEGSISTLTIQRTEQRDSAMYRCASSSGQGRNQPQHFGDGTRLSIL.

V and J are TRBV5-1 and TRBJ2-1, with TRBD1 matching 11 bases. Germline loops: CDR1 SGHRS, CDR2 YFSETQ. Losses at the gene ends were 0 bases for V and 15 bases for J; bases not matched to a gene: 5. This CDR3 is built from 13 residues. CDR3 nucleotide sequence: TGCGCCAGCAGCTTGGGGACAGGGGGCCGTCGGTTCTTC. Protein: CASSLGTGGRRFF.

This clonotype was found many times. This chain connects TRBV5-1 to TRBJ2-5; D might be TRBD2 (7 bases). Trimming removed 4 bases at V and 3 bases at J, with 19 bases between. In germline, CDR1 is SGHRS, CDR2 YFSETQ. The CDR3 is made up of 16 amino acids. CDR3 in amino acids: CASSPFPGAGEETQYF. The CDR3, as DNA: TGCGCCAGCAGCCCGTTCCCAGGGGCGGGAGAAGAGACCCAGTACTTC.

This clonotype was recorded many times. The V gene is TRBV29-1, the J gene TRBJ2-3; 11 bases match TRBD2. The trim removed 6 bases at V and 3 bases at J, leaving 8 bases unmatched. Germline V lookup: CDR1 SQVTM, CDR2 ANQGSEA. There are 15 residues in the CDR3. The CDR3, as DNA: TGCAGCGTCGACGGACTAGCGGGCCCTACAGATACGCAGTATTTT. Amino acids: CSVDGLAGPTDTQYF.

This clonotype was seen more than once but under ten times. The V gene is TRBV20-1, the J gene TRBJ2-3; 8 nucleotides align to TRBD2. The V gene end was trimmed by 7 bases and the J gene end by 0 bases; junction bases not matched to a gene: 6. There are 14 residues in the CDR3. Germline values: CDR1 DFQATT, CDR2 SNEGSKA (reference sequence). The CDR3 sequence is CSGLQRGSTDTQYF. CDR3 bases: TGCAGTGGTCTGCAGCGGGGGAGCACAGATACGCAGTATTTT.

This clonotype showed up many times. The chain is built from TRBV3-1 and TRBJ1-1; no reliable D call. Trimming removed 5 bases from V and 3 bases from J, with 25 bases in between. This CDR3 has 18 amino acids. CDR1 and CDR2 from the germline V gene are LGHDT and YNNKEL (reference sequence). The CDR3 is CASSTTPGLGNMDTEAFF. CDR3 sequence (DNA): TGTGCCAGCAGCACGACCCCGGGCCTGGGGAACATGGACACTGAAGCTTTCTTT.

This clonotype was seen many times. This sequence joins TRBV5-1 and TRBJ2-5; TRBD2 matches 11 bases. After removal of 5 bases from V and 1 base from J, the junction contained 7 bases not matched to a gene. The CDR3 contains 16 residues. The germline V gene encodes CDR1 SGHRS and CDR2 YFSETQ. For the CDR3, the DNA is TGCGCCAGCAGGGTAGGGACTAGCGGTGCCCAAGAGACCCAGTACTTC. Translated, it gives CASRVGTSGAQETQYF.

The chain links TRBV5-6 to TRBJ1-1; the D gene is possibly TRBD1 (5 bases). The V gene lost 4 bases and the J gene lost 2 bases, with 9 bases spanning the gap. The CDR3 runs 13 residues. Germline V lookup: CDR1 SGHDT, CDR2 YYEEEE. CDR3 residues: CASSDSLNTEAFF. For the CDR3, the DNA is TGTGCCAGCAGCGACAGCTTAAACACTGAAGCTTTCTTT.

The rearrangement joins TRBV4-3 to TRBJ2-3, with D unclear. The V end was cut by 4 bases, the J end by 6 bases, with 17 bases between. Germline V gene lookup returns CDR1 LGHNA and CDR2 YSLEER. CDR3 length: 15 residues. The chain's CDR3 is CASSPESFSSDTQYF. Written as DNA, the CDR3 is TGCGCCAGCAGCCCCGAATCCTTCAGCAGTGATACGCAGTATTTT.

V gene TRBV18 combines with J gene TRBJ2-3, with D perhaps given as TRBD1 or TRBD2 (6 bases each). The CDR3 is 14 residues long. Germline CDR1 KGHSH, CDR2 LQKENI. The V gene lost 2 bases and the J gene lost 5 bases, with 11 bases spanning the gap. CDR3 nucleotide sequence: TGTGCCAGCTCACCAGGCAGGGGAGGAGATACGCAGTATTTT. This gives the protein CASSPGRGGDTQYF.

This clonotype was seen repeatedly, ten times or more. V usage is TRBV6-5 and J usage is TRBJ1-2; D is uncertain. CDR1 MNHEY and CDR2 SVGAGI come from the germline V gene. The germline V and J ends were trimmed by 5 bases and 1 base, with 11 bases remaining between them. The CDR3 loop spans 14 amino acids. The CDR3 region has the DNA TGTGCCAGCAGTCTCGGTGGAGATAACTATGGCTACACCTTC. Translating it yields CASSLGGDNYGYTF.

This clonotype was counted between two and nine times. The gene calls are TRBV5-1 and TRBJ2-1, with D maybe TRBD1 (6 bases). The CDR3 length is 14 residues. Germline CDR1 SGHRS, CDR2 YFSETQ. Trimming cost V 3 bases and J 5 bases, with 12 bases left between them. The CDR3 is CASSSQGSHNEQFF. CDR3 sequence (DNA): TGCGCCAGCAGCTCACAGGGTTCCCACAATGAGCAGTTCTTC.

This clonotype came up once. V is TRBV20-1 and J is TRBJ1-3; 9 bases fit TRBD1. Trimming removed 6 bases from V and 0 bases from J; junction bases left unmatched: 6. This CDR3 has 15 residues. CDR1 and CDR2 (germline): DFQATT, SNEGSKA (reference sequence). CDR3 in amino acids: CSARTGADSGNTIYF. For the CDR3, the DNA is TGCAGTGCCAGGACAGGGGCCGACTCTGGAAACACCATATATTTT.

This chain uses TRBV29-1 with TRBJ2-5; 9 positions match TRBD2. J was trimmed by 2 bases and V by 6 bases; bases with no gene match: 4. Germline loops: CDR1 SQVTM, CDR2 ANQGSEA. The CDR3 has 13 residues. The CDR3 loop reads CSVQRGDQETQYF. The CDR3 nucleotides read TGCAGCGTGCAGCGGGGGGATCAAGAGACCCAGTACTTC.